This TCR beta chain was identified during a study of blood T cell repertoires in COVID-19 (dated by TCRdb to 2018 to 2020). With respect to the entire study: Samples from collaborators originated in the United States, Italy and Spain and spanned both the acute and convalescent phases of COVID-19. Sample metadata almost always included a de-identified subject ID, COVID-19 status, age in years and sex. The material from the prospective study consisted of cDNA or gDNA derived from T cells, B-cell-depleted T cells, or PBMCs. Samples came from the ongoing ImmuneRACE study (first 160 participants) plus 1,254 subjects from 6 global collaborators. Subjects who had been exposed to COVID-19, were actively infected with it, or had recovered from it provided the deeply sampled blood TCRbeta repertoires that made up the dataset. The repertoires were released in a freely available public database intended as a resource for research on the immune response to SARS-CoV-2. Where available, HLA class I and class II types were taken from metadata supplied by the sample provider and were not determined by assay-based typing.

The immunoSEQ Assay, a bias-controlled multiplex PCR, was used to amplify TCRbeta CDR3 regions from genomic DNA. From the authors' description of their analysis: Nucleated cell counts per sample were estimated from amplification of reference gene primers within the assay. To quantify the absolute abundance of each unique TCRbeta CDR3 rearrangement, sequence reads were collapsed and filtered. For each sample, productive Simpson clonality was calculated as the square root of Simpson's diversity index across productive rearrangements. Not all clones reach the TCRdb copy of this immuneACCESS table, which keeps in-frame sequences only. Checked studies attribute under half of the gap to unresolved V genes and leave the rest unexplained. That table gives V, J and clone size, and the DNA gave D and trimming. A total of 130,000 or so clones appear in this sample, approximately 77% of them only once. The ten largest clones take up 15% to 25% of the sample.

Whole blood was collected in K2EDTA tubes by collaborating institutions according to the institutions' own protocols. For TCRbeta analysis, collaborators shipped samples as frozen whole blood, isolated PBMCs, or DNA extracted from either of those sample types. The germline V gene specifies ENHRY as CDR1 and SYGVKD as CDR2. V and J are truncated by 3 bases and 1 base respectively, leaving an intervening sequence of 11 bases. The CDR3 spans 15 residues, from the cysteine through the phenylalanine. Here the CDR3 DNA is all that survives: 45 bases in frame from base 1. On this clone: It lacks a known antigen. The input lacks base qualities; no much larger clone sits a single base away.

Results and caveats for the whole study, not just this receptor: The quantity of clinical and demographic metadata differed by source and by participant and was supplied without curation.

This receptor was obtained from an older man with acute or convalescent COVID-19. Sequencing was done on a sample of peripheral blood. The chain uses TRBV10-3 and TRBJ2-3; no D gene call is confident. Here is the DNA: TGTGCCATCAGTGACCGAATAGAGGGCACAGATACGCAGTATTTT. Its protein product is CAISDRIEGTDTQYF.